The following is a T cell receptor beta chain sequence with its context. This sample was included in a study of blood T cell repertoires in COVID-19. TCRdb's copy holds only in-frame clones and misses some; the assay was immunoSEQ multiplex PCR. The sample yields some 80,000 clones, 70% to 90% seen once. V shed 6 bases and J shed 2 bases, with 10 bases lying between them. This CDR3 comprises 14 residues. In germline, CDR1 is MNHEY, CDR2 SVGAGI. The gene calls are TRBV6-5 and TRBJ2-2, with D perhaps TRBD1 (5 bases). This receptor was obtained from a man in his 60s with COVID-19, enrolled during active disease. The sequenced material came from peripheral blood. CDR3 sequence reads: CASRRQRNTGELFF. The CDR3 DNA reads TGTGCCAGCAGAAGACAGAGAAACACCGGGGAGCTGTTTTTT.